This T cell receptor beta chain was sequenced for a study of T cells in Graves' hyperthyroidism and ophthalmopathy. Study observations and caveats: Most expanded thyroid clonotypes above 0.001 recurred in blood.

The CDR3 regions of TCR beta were amplified from RNA transcripts. First-round RT-PCR with HTBI primers amplified the TCR CDR3 region. MiXCR was run by TCRdb on the multiplex PCR reads, yielding one entry per CDR3 protein. The sample carries some 800,000 distinct CDR3 sequences, 35% to 45% recorded once. It was uncontrolled infection, other autoimmune disease, pregnancy or lactation that excluded patients. On the basis of clinical symptoms, serum thyroxine and TRAb, thyroid ultrasound and orbital computed tomography, diagnoses were made. This clonotype occurred many times. Antigen specificity is unknown. The V end was cut by 5 bases, the J end by 10 bases, with 9 bases between. The germline CDR1 and CDR2 sequences are SGHTA and FQGNSA. The CDR3 sequence is 12 residues long.

V usage is TRBV7-2 and J usage is TRBJ1-6; D remains ambiguous. This clonotype was sampled from a man younger than 35 with Graves' hyperthyroidism. Material: blood. CDR3 region: CASSGRGSPLHF. The CDR3 nucleotides read TGTGCCAGCAGCGGCAGAGGGTCACCCCTCCACTTT.